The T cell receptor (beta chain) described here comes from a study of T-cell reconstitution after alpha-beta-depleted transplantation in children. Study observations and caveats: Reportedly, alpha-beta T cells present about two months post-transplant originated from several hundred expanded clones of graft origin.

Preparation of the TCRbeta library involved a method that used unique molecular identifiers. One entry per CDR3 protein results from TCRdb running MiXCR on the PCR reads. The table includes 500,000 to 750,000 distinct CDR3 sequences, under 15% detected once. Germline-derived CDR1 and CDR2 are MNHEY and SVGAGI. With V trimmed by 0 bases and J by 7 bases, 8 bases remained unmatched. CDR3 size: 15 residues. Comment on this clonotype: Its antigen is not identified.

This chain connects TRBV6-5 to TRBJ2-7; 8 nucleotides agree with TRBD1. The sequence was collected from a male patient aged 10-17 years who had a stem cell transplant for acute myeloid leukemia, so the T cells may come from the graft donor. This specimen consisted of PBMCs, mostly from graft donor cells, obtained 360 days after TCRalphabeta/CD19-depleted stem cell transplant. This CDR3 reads CASSYSGQGAGEQYF. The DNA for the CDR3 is TGTGCCAGCAGTTACTCCGGTCAGGGGGCGGGGGAGCAGTACTTC.